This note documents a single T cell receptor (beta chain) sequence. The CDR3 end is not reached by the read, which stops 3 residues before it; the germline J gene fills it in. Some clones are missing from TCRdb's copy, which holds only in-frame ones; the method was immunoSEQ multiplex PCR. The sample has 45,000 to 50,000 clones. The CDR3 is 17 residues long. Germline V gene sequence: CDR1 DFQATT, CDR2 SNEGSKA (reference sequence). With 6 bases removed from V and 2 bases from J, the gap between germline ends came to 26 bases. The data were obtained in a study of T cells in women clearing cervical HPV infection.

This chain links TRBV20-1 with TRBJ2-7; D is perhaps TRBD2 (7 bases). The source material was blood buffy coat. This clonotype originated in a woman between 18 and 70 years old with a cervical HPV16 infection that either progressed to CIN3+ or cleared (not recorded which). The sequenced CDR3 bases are TGCAGTGCCAAGGTCTTTGGAGCGAAAGGGGGGGCCTACGAG. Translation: CSAKVFGAKGGAYE. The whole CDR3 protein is CSAKVFGAKGGAYEQYF.